Here is one T cell receptor (beta chain) with its context. The source of the sample is a study of blood T cell repertoires in COVID-19. The overall study: Whether acute or convalescent, the COVID-19 samples came from the United States, Italy and Spain. T cells, B-cell-depleted T cells, or PBMCs provided the cDNA or gDNA that served as material.

The trim removed 1 base at V and 6 bases at J, leaving 6 bases unmatched. CDR1 is MNHNS, CDR2 SASEGT, per germline. This CDR3 spans 15 amino acids. Original data processing: Estimated nucleated cell counts came from reference gene primer amplification. TCRdb's copy holds only in-frame clones and misses some; the assay was immunoSEQ multiplex PCR. V and J calls plus clone size are reproduced from that table; the DNA served to infer D and trimming. The sample gives roughly 43,000 clones, under 85% of which show up once; roughly an eighth is in the top ten. The chain joins TRBV6-1 to TRBJ2-5, with 9 bases lining up with TRBD1. The TCR comes from a human donor in a cohort sampled during active COVID-19. Sequenced material: peripheral blood. The CDR3 DNA is TGTGCCAGCAGTGAAGTTGGGACAGGGCCAAAGACCCAGTACTTC. It is translated as CASSEVGTGPKTQYF.